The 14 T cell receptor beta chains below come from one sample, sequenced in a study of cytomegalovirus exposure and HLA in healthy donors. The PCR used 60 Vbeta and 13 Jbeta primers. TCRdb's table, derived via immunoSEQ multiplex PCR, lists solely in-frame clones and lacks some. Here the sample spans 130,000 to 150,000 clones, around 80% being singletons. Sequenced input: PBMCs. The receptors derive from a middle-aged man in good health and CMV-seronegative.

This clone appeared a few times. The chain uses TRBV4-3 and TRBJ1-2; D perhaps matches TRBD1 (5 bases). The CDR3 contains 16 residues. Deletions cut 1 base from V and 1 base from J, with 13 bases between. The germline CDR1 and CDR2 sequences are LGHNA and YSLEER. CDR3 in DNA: TGCGCCAGCAGCCAAGGTGCTCAGGGTCGTAACTATGGCTACACCTTC. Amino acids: CASSQGAQGRNYGYTF.

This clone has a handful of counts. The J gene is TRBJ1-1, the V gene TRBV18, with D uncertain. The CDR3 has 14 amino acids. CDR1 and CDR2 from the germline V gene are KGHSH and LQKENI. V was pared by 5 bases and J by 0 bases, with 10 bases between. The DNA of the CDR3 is TGTGCCAGCTCAGAACAGAGCATGAACACTGAAGCTTTCTTT. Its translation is CASSEQSMNTEAFF.

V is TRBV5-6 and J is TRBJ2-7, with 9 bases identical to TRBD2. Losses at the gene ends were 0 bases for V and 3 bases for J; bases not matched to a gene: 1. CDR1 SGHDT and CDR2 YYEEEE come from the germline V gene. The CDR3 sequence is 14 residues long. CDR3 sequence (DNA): TGTGCCAGCAGCTTGGGGACTAGCGTCTACGAGCAGTACTTC. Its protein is CASSLGTSVYEQYF.

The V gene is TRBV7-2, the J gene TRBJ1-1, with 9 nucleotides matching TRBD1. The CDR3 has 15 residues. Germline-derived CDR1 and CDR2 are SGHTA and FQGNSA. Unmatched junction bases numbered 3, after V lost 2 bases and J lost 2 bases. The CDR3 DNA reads TGTGCCAGCAGCTTAACAGGGGGCTCTAACACTGAAGCTTTCTTT. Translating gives CASSLTGGSNTEAFF.

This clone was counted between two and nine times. Written as DNA, the CDR3 is TGCGCCAGCAGCTTGGGTCAGGCGTGGGACACTGAAGCTTTCTTT. Protein product: CASSLGQAWDTEAFF. The V and J genes are TRBV5-1 and TRBJ1-1; D uncertain. V lost 0 bases, J lost 3 bases, and 12 bases lay in between. This CDR3 region has 15 residues. CDR1 is SGHRS and CDR2 is YFSETQ in the germline V gene.

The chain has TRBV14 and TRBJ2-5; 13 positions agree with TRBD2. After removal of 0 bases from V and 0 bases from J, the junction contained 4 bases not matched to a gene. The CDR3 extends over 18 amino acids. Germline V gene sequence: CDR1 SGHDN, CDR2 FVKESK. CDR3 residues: CASSQDRGLAGYQETQYF. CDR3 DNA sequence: TGTGCCAGCAGCCAAGATAGGGGACTAGCGGGATACCAAGAGACCCAGTACTTC. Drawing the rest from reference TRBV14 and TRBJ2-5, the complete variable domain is EAGVTQFPSHSVIEKGQTVTLRCDPISGHDNLYWYRRVMGKEIKFLLHFVKESKQDESGMPNNRFLAERTGGTYSTLKVQPAELEDSGVYFCASSQDRGLAGYQETQYFGPGTRLLVL.

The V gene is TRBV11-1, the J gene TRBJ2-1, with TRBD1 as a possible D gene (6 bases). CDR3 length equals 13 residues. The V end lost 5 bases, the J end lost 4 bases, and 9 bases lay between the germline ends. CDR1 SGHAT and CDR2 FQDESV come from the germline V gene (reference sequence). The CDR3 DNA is TGTGCCAGCAGCGATACAGGGTACAATGAGCAGTTCTTC. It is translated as CASSDTGYNEQFF. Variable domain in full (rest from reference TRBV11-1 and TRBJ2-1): EAEVAQSPRYKITEKSQAVAFWCDPISGHATLYWYRQILGQGPELLVQFQDESVVDDSQLPKDRFSAERLKGVDSTLKIQPAELGDSAMYLCASSDTGYNEQFFGPGTRLTVL.

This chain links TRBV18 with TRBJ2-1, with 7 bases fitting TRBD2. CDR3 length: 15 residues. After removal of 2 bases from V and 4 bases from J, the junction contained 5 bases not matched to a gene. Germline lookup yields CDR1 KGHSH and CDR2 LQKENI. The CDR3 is CASSPDGGGYNEQFF. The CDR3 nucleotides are TGTGCCAGCTCACCAGACGGGGGAGGGTACAATGAGCAGTTCTTC. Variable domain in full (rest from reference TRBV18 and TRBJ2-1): NAGVMQNPRHLVRRRGQEARLRCSPMKGHSHVYWYRQLPEEGLKFMVYLQKENIIDESGMPKERFSAEFPKEGPSILRIQQVVRGDSAAYFCASSPDGGGYNEQFFGPGTRLTVL.

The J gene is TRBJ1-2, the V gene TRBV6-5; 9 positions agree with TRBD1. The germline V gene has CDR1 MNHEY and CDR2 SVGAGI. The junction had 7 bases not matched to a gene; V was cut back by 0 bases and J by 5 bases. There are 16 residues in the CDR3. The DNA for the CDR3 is TGTGCCAGCAGTTACTCTCAGTTCGGACAGGGGTATGGCTACACCTTC. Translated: CASSYSQFGQGYGYTF.

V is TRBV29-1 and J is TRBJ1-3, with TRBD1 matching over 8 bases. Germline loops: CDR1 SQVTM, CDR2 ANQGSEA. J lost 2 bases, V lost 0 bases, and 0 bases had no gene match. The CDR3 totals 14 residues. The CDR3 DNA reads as TGCAGCGTTGAAGAGGACAGGGCTGGAAACACCATATATTTT. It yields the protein CSVEEDRAGNTIYF.

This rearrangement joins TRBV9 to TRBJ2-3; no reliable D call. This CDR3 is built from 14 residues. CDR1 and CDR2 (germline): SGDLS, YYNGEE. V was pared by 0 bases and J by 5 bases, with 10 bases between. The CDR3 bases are TGTGCCAGCAGCGTAGTTCCCCGAGGAGATACGCAGTATTTT. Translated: CASSVVPRGDTQYF.

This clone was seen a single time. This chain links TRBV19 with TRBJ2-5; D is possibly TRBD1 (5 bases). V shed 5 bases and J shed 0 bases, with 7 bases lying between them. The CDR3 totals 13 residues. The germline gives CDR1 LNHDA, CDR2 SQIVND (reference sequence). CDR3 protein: CASSQGNQETQYF. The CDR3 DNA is TGTGCCAGTAGTCAGGGAAACCAAGAGACCCAGTACTTC.

CDR3 sequence reads: CASSLVWLGQGTYNEQFF. For the CDR3, the DNA is TGTGCCAGCAGCTTAGTCTGGTTGGGACAGGGGACCTACAATGAGCAGTTCTTC. The rearrangement uses TRBV7-6 and TRBJ2-1, with 10 bases matching TRBD1. Trimming at V came to 1 base and at J to 2 bases, leaving 8 bases not matched to a gene. CDR3 length equals 18 residues. The germline CDR1 and CDR2 sequences are SGHVS and FNYEAQ.

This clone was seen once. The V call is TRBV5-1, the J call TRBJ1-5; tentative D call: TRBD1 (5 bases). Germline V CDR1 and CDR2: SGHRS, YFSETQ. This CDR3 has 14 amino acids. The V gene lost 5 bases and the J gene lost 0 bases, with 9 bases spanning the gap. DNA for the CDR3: TGCGCCAGCAGGGCAGGGCTTAGCAATCAGCCCCAGCATTTT. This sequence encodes CASRAGLSNQPQHF.